These T cell receptor beta chains were read from a single sample in a study of cytomegalovirus exposure and HLA in healthy donors. Assay used: immunoSEQ multiplex PCR; TCRdb lists only in-frame clones, some missing. The sample lists 150,000 to 200,000 clones; about 81% were seen once. Sequenced: PBMCs. The receptors were sampled from a woman aged 18-29 years in good health and CMV-seronegative. CDR3s include the opening cysteine and the closing phenylalanine or tryptophan. Fields, in order: J gene, D gene, V gene, clone size, CDR3 DNA, CDR3 protein. A D gene is named only where the DNA matches it firmly. Some rows mark clone size as missing; the rest say once, few, many or name a class of expanded clone.

TRBJ2-3 | NA | TRBV14 | NA | TGTGCCAGCAGCCAAGGCGCCCCGGTTCAGGAGTATTTT | CASSQGAPVQEYF
TRBJ2-1 | NA | TRBV5-1 | few | TGCGCCAGCAGCTTGGCAGCCTATCCCACCAGGGGCAATACCAATGAGCAGTTCTTC | CASSLAAYPTRGNTNEQFF
TRBJ1-2 | NA | TRBV6-6 | NA | TGTGCCAGCAGTGTGTCGGTTAACTATGGCTACACCTTC | CASSVSVNYGYTF
TRBJ1-5 | NA | TRBV19 | NA | TGTGCCTCGCAAGGACAGACTAGCAATCAGCCCCAGCATTTT | CASQGQTSNQPQHF
TRBJ2-5 | TRBD1 | TRBV5-6 | NA | TGTGCCAGCAGCTTACCCGGGACAGGGGCTCAAGAGACCCAGTACTTC | CASSLPGTGAQETQYF
TRBJ2-3 | TRBD2 | TRBV10-3 | NA | TGTGCCGTCTCGACCGGGACTACCAGCACAGATACGCAGTATTTT | CAVSTGTTSTDTQYF
TRBJ2-7 | NA | TRBV28 | NA | TGTGCCAGCAGCCTCTCACCCCCGGGGGAGCAGTACTTC | CASSLSPPGEQYF
TRBJ1-2 | NA | TRBV28 | few | TGTGCCAGCAGCGACCATTTTTACGTCGGGGAAGAAAACTATGGCTACACCTTC | CASSDHFYVGEENYGYTF
TRBJ1-2 | NA | TRBV7-2 | NA | TGTGCCAGCAGCTTATATGGGGGCCCTCCAACTTTC | CASSLYGGPPTF
TRBJ2-7 | NA | TRBV6-1 | NA | TGTGCCAGCAGTCCCGGGAGCACTGGCCCCTACGAGCAGTACTTC | CASSPGSTGPYEQYF
TRBJ2-7 | NA | TRBV7-9 | once | TGTGCCAGCAGCTTGGCGGGCGACCTCTCCTACGAGCAGTACTTC | CASSLAGDLSYEQYF
TRBJ1-2 | NA | TRBV5-1 | NA | TGCGCCAGCAGCTGGTTCAGGGCCCACTATGGCTACACCTTC | CASSWFRAHYGYTF
TRBJ1-2 | TRBD1 | TRBV4-2 | NA | TGTGCCAGCAGCAAATGGACAGGGGAAGGTTTCTACACCTTC | CASSKWTGEGFYTF
TRBJ2-7 | TRBD2 | TRBV7-3 | once | TGTGCCAGCAGCTTAGAAGGCGGGGGGCAGGCTTACGAGCAGTACTTC | CASSLEGGGQAYEQYF
TRBJ2-1 | NA | TRBV19 | NA | TGTGCCAGTAGTATAGGGCTCTACAATGAGCAGTTCTTC | CASSIGLYNEQFF
TRBJ2-1 | TRBD1 | TRBV28 | NA | TGTGCCAGCAGACAGCGCCGGACAGGGGGAAACAATGAGCAGTTCTTC | CASRQRRTGGNNEQFF
TRBJ1-5 | NA | TRBV6-6 | few | TGTGCCAGCAGGAAGGGGAGGGGTAGCAATCAGCCCCAGCATTTT | CASRKGRGSNQPQHF
TRBJ2-1 | NA | TRBV28 | NA | TGTGCCAGCAGTCCACACCTGAACAATGGCTACAATGAGCAGTTCTTC | CASSPHLNNGYNEQFF
TRBJ1-1 | TRBD1 | TRBV4-2 | NA | TGTGCCAGCAGCCAGGAACAGGGGATGAACACTGAAGCTTTCTTT | CASSQEQGMNTEAFF
TRBJ2-7 | NA | TRBV5-5 | few | TGTGCCAGCAGCTTGAGAGGGTACGAGCAGTACTTC | CASSLRGYEQYF
TRBJ2-2 | NA | TRBV5-5 | NA | TGTGCCAGCAGCCTTCTGGCAGATCACACCGGGGAGCTGTTTTTT | CASSLLADHTGELFF
TRBJ2-6 | NA | TRBV5-1 | NA | TGCGCCAGCAGCTCCGGGAGCTCTGGGGCCAACGTCCTGACTTTC | CASSSGSSGANVLTF
TRBJ1-4 | NA | TRBV28 | NA | TGTGCCAGCAGTTGGAGGGCTAATGAAAAACTGTTTTTT | CASSWRANEKLFF
TRBJ1-5 | NA | TRBV10-2 | NA | TGCGCCAGCAGTGAGTCGAGGCGGCAAAATCAGCCCCAGCATTTT | CASSESRRQNQPQHF
TRBJ1-2 | TRBD1 | TRBV5-1 | NA | TGCGCCAGCAGCGCCGGACAGGCTCCCTCGGGCTACACCTTC | CASSAGQAPSGYTF
TRBJ1-4 | NA | TRBV9 | NA | TGTGCCAGCAGCTATGGAGGCAGTGAAAAACTGTTTTTT | CASSYGGSEKLFF
TRBJ1-1 | NA | TRBV5-4 | NA | TGTGCCAGCAGCTTGGGGCAGTACACTGAAGCTTTCTTT | CASSLGQYTEAFF
TRBJ2-3 | TRBD2 | TRBV6-6 | NA | TGTGCCAGCAGAGGCGCGGGGGACCGCACAGATACGCAGTATTTT | CASRGAGDRTDTQYF
TRBJ1-1 | NA | TRBV11-1 | NA | TGTGCCAGCAGCCAACGTTGGGGGGTCGCGGGCACTGAAGCTTTCTTT | CASSQRWGVAGTEAFF
TRBJ2-7 | NA | TRBV2 | NA | TGTGCCAGCAGTGATTTGGTCATGTGGCAGGGAAGCTCCTACGAGCAGTACTTC | CASSDLVMWQGSSYEQYF
TRBJ1-1 | NA | TRBV7-2 | NA | TGTGCCAGCAGCCCCTCTCCCCCTTACACTGAAGCTTTCTTT | CASSPSPPYTEAFF
TRBJ2-5 | NA | TRBV6-6 | NA | TGTGCCAGCAGTTATCCCCTAGGAGGAGAGACCCAGTACTTC | CASSYPLGGETQYF
TRBJ2-7 | TRBD1 | TRBV7-9 | NA | TGTGCCAGCAGCACAACAGGGGCCGAGCAGTACTTC | CASSTTGAEQYF
TRBJ2-2 | NA | TRBV18 | NA | TGTGCCAGCTCACCACTCCGGGGCACCGGGGAGCTGTTTTTT | CASSPLRGTGELFF
TRBJ2-7 | TRBD1 | TRBV30 | once | TGTGCCAGCGGACAGGGATTCTCCTACGAGCAGTACTTC | CASGQGFSYEQYF
TRBJ2-7 | TRBD2 | TRBV25-1 | NA | TGTGCCAGCAGCAAAAGGCAAGCGGGAGGGTCCTACGAGCAGTACTTC | CASSKRQAGGSYEQYF
TRBJ2-7 | TRBD2 | TRBV6-6 | NA | TGTGCCAGCAGTTACACGGGGGGGTCCTACGAGCAGTACTTC | CASSYTGGSYEQYF
TRBJ1-2 | NA | TRBV7-9 | NA | TGTGCCAGCAGCTCTACAGGGAACTATGGCTACACCTTC | CASSSTGNYGYTF
TRBJ2-7 | TRBD2 | TRBV12-5 | once | TGTGCTAGTGGTTCGGACGGGGGGGGAGGAAGCGAGCAGTACTTC | CASGSDGGGGSEQYF
TRBJ1-3 | TRBD1 | TRBV6-1 | NA | TGTGCCAGCAGCCCCGGACAGGGCCTGGGGGACATATATTTT | CASSPGQGLGDIYF
TRBJ2-3 | TRBD2 | TRBV9 | NA | TGTGCCAGCAGCGCAACTAGCGGGAGCACAGATACGCAGTATTTT | CASSATSGSTDTQYF
TRBJ2-2 | TRBD1 | TRBV6-5 | NA | TGTGCCAGCAAACGACAGGGGATTAACACCGGGGAGCTGTTTTTT | CASKRQGINTGELFF
TRBJ1-2 | NA | TRBV9 | NA | TGTGCCAGCAGCGTAGCTCCAATCAAGGAGAACTATGGCTACACCTTC | CASSVAPIKENYGYTF
TRBJ2-1 | NA | TRBV18 | NA | TGTGCCAGCTCACCACCTAGTTCATATGAGCAGTTCTTC | CASSPPSSYEQFF
TRBJ1-1 | NA | TRBV6-1 | once | TGTGCCAGCAGCTACGGGATTGGACCCGTGGAAGCTTTCTTT | CASSYGIGPVEAFF
TRBJ2-5 | TRBD2 | TRBV7-9 | NA | TGTGCCAGCAGCAAACGGGGGGGCCAAGAGACCCAGTACTTC | CASSKRGGQETQYF
TRBJ1-4 | TRBD1 | TRBV28 | once | TGTGCCAGCATTCCGGGACAGGGGGGAAAACTGTTTTTT | CASIPGQGGKLFF
TRBJ1-2 | TRBD1 | TRBV5-4 | few | TGTGCCAGCAGCTTGGGACAGGGGTACTATGGCTACACCTTC | CASSLGQGYYGYTF
TRBJ1-1 | NA | TRBV7-8 | NA | TGTGCCAGCAGCCCCCGAGGGAGCACGAACACTGAAGCTTTCTTT | CASSPRGSTNTEAFF
TRBJ2-1 | TRBD2 | TRBV30 | NA | TGTGCCTGGACGAGGAGGGGACTAGCGACTATACCTAATGAGCAGTTCTTC | CAWTRRGLATIPNEQFF
TRBJ1-5 | NA | TRBV25-1 | NA | TGTGCCAGCTCCACCTCGGGGTCCAATCAGCCCCAGCATTTT | CASSTSGSNQPQHF
TRBJ2-2 | NA | TRBV2 | once | TGTGCCAGCAGTACGGGTTACACCGGGGAGCTGTTTTTT | CASSTGYTGELFF
TRBJ2-1 | TRBD2 | TRBV7-6 | once | TGTGCCAGCAGCTTAGTAGGAGCGGGGGGAGGTAATGAGCAGTTCTTC | CASSLVGAGGGNEQFF
TRBJ1-2 | TRBD1 | TRBV6-4 | NA | TGTGCCAGCAGTTCAATCCCGGGACAGGGGTATGGCTACACCTTC | CASSSIPGQGYGYTF
TRBJ2-2 | NA | TRBV19 | NA | TGTGCCAGTAGTATCAGTCCGCCGAACACCGGGGAGCTGTTTTTT | CASSISPPNTGELFF
TRBJ2-1 | TRBD2 | TRBV5-4 | NA | TGTGCCAGCAGCTTCCGGCTAGCGGGAGCAAATGAGCAGTTCTTC | CASSFRLAGANEQFF